A single sample gave rise to the 11 T cell receptor beta chains below, sequenced in a study of blood T cell repertoires in COVID-19 (TCRdb year 2020). Libraries were made using the immunoSEQ multiplex PCR assay. TCRdb holds this immuneACCESS table with in-frame rearrangements only. Some clones are missing; in checked studies, unresolved V genes explain under half, and the rest has no known cause. The sample records 250,000 to 300,000 clones, 80% to 90% of which are singletons. Around 1.8% of the sample lies in the top ten. Sequencing was carried out using PBMCs or T cells enriched from blood (not recorded which). The receptors originated from a woman between 50 and 59 years old who had recovered from COVID-19.

This chain connects TRBV9 to TRBJ2-3; 7 bases match TRBD1. The J segment lost 3 bases and the V segment lost 5 bases, leaving 6 bases of the junction unmatched. The CDR3 totals 14 residues. Germline CDR1 reads SGDLS; CDR2 reads YYNGEE. This chain's CDR3 is CASRGGQVTDTQYF. Written as DNA, the CDR3 is TGTGCCAGCAGGGGTGGACAGGTGACAGATACGCAGTATTTT.

V gene TRBV28 combines with J gene TRBJ1-5, with a weak D call TRBD1 (6 bases). This CDR3 comprises 13 residues. V was cut by 6 bases and J by 3 bases, with 9 bases left in between. Germline V CDR1 and CDR2: MDHEN, SYDVKM. CDR3 sequence reads: CASRRGINQPQHF. In nucleotides, the CDR3 is TGTGCCAGCAGAAGGGGGATCAATCAGCCCCAGCATTTT.

The chain has TRBV28 and TRBJ1-2; 12 nucleotides match TRBD1. The CDR3 loop spans 15 amino acids. The V gene end was trimmed by 6 bases and the J gene end by 9 bases; junction bases not matched to a gene: 11. Germline lookup yields CDR1 MDHEN and CDR2 SYDVKM. CDR3 amino acids: CASSNPGQGAESYTF. CDR3 nucleotide sequence: TGTGCCAGCAGCAACCCGGGACAGGGGGCTGAAAGCTACACCTTC.

This chain connects TRBV30 to TRBJ2-2; tentatively, D is TRBD2 (7 bases). Germline loops: CDR1 GTSNPN, CDR2 SVGIG (reference sequence). This CDR3 comprises 15 residues. Deletions cut 2 bases from V and 4 bases from J, with 14 bases between. CDR3 nucleotides: TGTGCCTGGAGTAGATTCGGGGGGCTCACCGGGGAGCTGTTTTTT. The encoded protein is CAWSRFGGLTGELFF.

The V gene is TRBV29-1, the J gene TRBJ2-7; 9 bases are a match to TRBD1. The germline CDR1 and CDR2 sequences are SQVTM and ANQGSEA. The CDR3 loop spans 11 amino acids. This CDR3 reads CRTGGSYEQYF. The CDR3 nucleotides read TGCAGGACAGGGGGCTCCTACGAGCAGTACTTC.

The rearrangement links TRBV5-1 to TRBJ2-7; possible D gene TRBD2, 6 bases. CDR1 SGHRS and CDR2 YFSETQ come from the germline V gene. Trimming stripped 7 bases from V and 0 bases from J, with 17 bases between. This CDR3 has 15 amino acids. CDR3 residues: CASHKGTFNSYEQYF. The CDR3, as DNA: TGCGCCAGCCATAAGGGGACTTTTAACTCCTACGAGCAGTACTTC.

The V and J genes are TRBV4-1 and TRBJ1-3, with 8 bases that match TRBD1. Germline V CDR1 and CDR2: MGHRA, YSYEKL. The CDR3 sequence is 15 residues long. Trimming at V came to 5 bases and at J to 4 bases, leaving 7 bases not matched to a gene. The CDR3 nucleotides read TGCGCCAGCAGCTACGACCGGACAGGGGGAAACACCATATATTTT. Translating it yields CASSYDRTGGNTIYF.

The V gene is TRBV2, the J gene TRBJ2-1; TRBD2 aligns across 7 bases. Unmatched junction bases numbered 7, after V lost 8 bases and J lost 0 bases. This CDR3 has 15 amino acids. Germline CDR1 SNHLY, CDR2 FYNNEI. In DNA form, the CDR3 reads TGTGCCAGCTTGTGGACTAGGACCTCCTACAATGAGCAGTTCTTC. Translation gives CASLWTRTSYNEQFF.

The gene calls are TRBV5-1 and TRBJ1-1; maybe TRBD1 (5 bases). The CDR3 loop spans 13 amino acids. V was trimmed by 2 bases and J by 7 bases, leaving 12 bases between them. CDR1 is SGHRS and CDR2 is YFSETQ in the germline V gene. Here the CDR3 DNA reads TGCGCCAGCAGCTTCGGAGGGACTGTTGAAGCTTTCTTT. Its translation is CASSFGGTVEAFF. The complete variable domain, with remaining parts taken from reference TRBV5-1 and TRBJ1-1, reads KAGVTQTPRYLIKTRGQQVTLSCSPISGHRSVSWYQQTPGQGLQFLFEYFSETQRNKGNFPGRFSGRQFSNSRSEMNVSTLELGDSALYLCASSFGGTVEAFFGQGTRLTVV.

The rearrangement links TRBV7-3 to TRBJ1-5; TRBD1 might be the D (6 bases). CDR1 and CDR2 from the germline V gene are SGHTA and FQGTGA. With 4 bases removed from V and 9 bases from J, the gap between germline ends came to 13 bases. This CDR3 region has 13 residues. CDR3 nucleotides: TGTGCCAGCAGCTCTGACCTCAGGGGGCCCCAGCATTTT. As protein: CASSSDLRGPQHF.

CDR3 in DNA: TGTGCCAGCAGCCAAGCGACAGCTGGAGGCTACACCTTC. Amino acids: CASSQATAGGYTF. J is TRBJ1-2 and V is TRBV3-1 (or the pseudogene TRBV3-2), with D possibly being TRBD1 (5 bases). Germline CDR1 LGHDT, CDR2 YNNKEL (reference sequence). The CDR3 runs 13 residues. V was trimmed by 1 base and J by 8 bases, leaving 11 bases between them.